This entry describes one T cell receptor beta chain. Its antigen is still unknown. Assay used: immunoSEQ multiplex PCR; TCRdb lists only in-frame clones, some missing. The sample consists of about 2 million clones, roughly 94% of them appearing once. These data belong to a study of shared clonotypes between healthy human individuals. Study outcomes and limitations: Relative to memory subsets, naive subsets generally showed larger estimated richness. The sharing of about 5% of naive CD4 clonotypes was seen across several donors.

Germline V gene sequence: CDR1 SGHRS, CDR2 YFSETQ. This CDR3 has 18 residues. V gave up 4 bases and J gave up 2 bases; unmatched junction bases: 12. CD45RO-negative cells were positively selected for CCR7, leaving out terminally differentiated effector memory CD45RA+ cells. Healthy HIV-negative adults without recent acute infections or vaccinations served as donors. The sequence was collected from a man between 18 and 35 years old in good health. The chain recombines TRBV5-1 with TRBJ2-1; 10 positions agree with TRBD2. The sequenced material came from naive CD8+ T cells sorted from blood. In DNA, the CDR3 is TGCGCCAGCAGCCTGAATACAATAGCGGGAGGAACCTACAATGAGCAGTTCTTC. Its translation is CASSLNTIAGGTYNEQFF.